The 16 T cell receptor beta chains in this list originate from one sample, sequenced in a study of neurological immune-mediated disorders. Using its own MiXCR run on the 5' RACE reads, TCRdb lists one record per CDR3 protein. The sample consists of 40,000 to 60,000 distinct CDR3 sequences, around 12% of them appearing once. Time point indicated: longitudinal time-point 2. Sequencing was carried out using PBMCs. The receptors were sampled from a male donor with HTLV-1-associated myelopathy (HAM/TSP).

This clonotype was detected ten times or more. The V call is TRBV28, the J call TRBJ2-1, with 8 nucleotides matching TRBD1. The trim removed 5 bases at V and 4 bases at J, leaving 7 bases unmatched. The CDR3 runs to 15 residues. CDR1 and CDR2 from the germline V gene are MDHEN and SYDVKM. The CDR3 coding sequence is TGTGCCAGCAGTACCCACAGGGGGGTATACAATGAGCAGTTCTTC. As protein: CASSTHRGVYNEQFF.

This clonotype has a handful of counts. V usage is TRBV7-9 and J usage is TRBJ1-2, with D possibly being TRBD1 (6 bases). The V end was cut by 3 bases, the J end by 1 base, with 12 bases between. In germline, CDR1 is SEHNR, CDR2 FQNEAQ (reference sequence). There are 15 residues in the CDR3. Written as DNA, the CDR3 is TGTGCCAGCAGCTTCCGACAGGCTCGTAACTATGGCTACACCTTC. Translated: CASSFRQARNYGYTF.

This clonotype was seen many times. The chain is built from TRBV29-1 and TRBJ2-5, with TRBD1 matching 7 bases. The V segment lost 5 bases and the J segment 3 bases; nucleotides outside the gene matches: 3. Germline CDR1 is SQVTM and CDR2 is ANQGSEA. CDR3 length: 12 residues. The CDR3 DNA reads TGCAGCGTTCGGACAGGTGAAGAGACCCAGTACTTC. Amino acids: CSVRTGEETQYF.

This clonotype was observed many times. This chain joins TRBV12-3 or TRBV12-4 and TRBJ2-7; TRBD2 might be the D (5 bases). V was trimmed by 4 bases and J by 3 bases, leaving 13 bases between them. The length of the CDR3 is 14 residues. The CDR3 DNA follows: TGTGCCAGCAGTTCAGACCAAGAGGGCTACGAGCAGTACTTC. It encodes CASSSDQEGYEQYF.

Many counts were recorded for this clonotype. This chain joins TRBV12-3 or TRBV12-4 and TRBJ2-3; D remains unclear. This CDR3 has 13 amino acids. V was cut by 3 bases and J by 2 bases, with 6 bases left in between. The CDR3 spells CASSFSDTDTQYF. As DNA, the CDR3 is TGTGCCAGCAGTTTTTCGGACACAGATACGCAGTATTTT.

Many counts were recorded for this clonotype. The chain recombines TRBV11-3 with TRBJ2-2, with TRBD1 matching over 8 bases. The V gene's germline CDR1 is SGHNT and CDR2 YENEEA. V lost 1 base to trimming and J lost 4 bases; unmatched junction nucleotides: 5. The CDR3 consists of 16 residues. The CDR3 DNA follows: TGTGCCAGCAGCTTAGGCGGCGACAGGGGCACCGGGGAGCTGTTTTTT. Translation gives CASSLGGDRGTGELFF.

At least ten counts were recorded for this clonotype. The V and J genes are TRBV5-5 and TRBJ1-2; tentatively, D is TRBD1 (5 bases). The CDR3 sequence is 16 residues long. The V end was cut by 0 bases, the J end by 2 bases, with 14 bases between. Germline V gives CDR1 SGHKS, CDR2 YYEKEE (reference sequence). The CDR3: CASSLAPPQGNYGYTF. In DNA form, the CDR3 reads TGTGCCAGCAGCTTGGCCCCCCCGCAGGGAAACTATGGCTACACCTTC.

This clonotype was counted many times. The chain combines TRBV20-1 with TRBJ2-1; D is perhaps TRBD1 (6 bases). Trimming cost V 3 bases and J 4 bases, with 13 bases left between them. The CDR3 is made up of 14 amino acids. The V gene's germline CDR1 is DFQATT and CDR2 SNEGSKA (reference sequence). CDR3 amino acids: CSASPGHPYNEQFF. The CDR3 DNA reads TGCAGTGCTAGCCCGGGACACCCGTACAATGAGCAGTTCTTC.

This clonotype was picked up many times. Written as DNA, the CDR3 is TGCAGCGTTTCACAGCAGCCCTTCTATGGCTACACCTTC. It translates to CSVSQQPFYGYTF. The chain employs TRBV29-1 and TRBJ1-2; no clear D. V was trimmed by 5 bases and J by 4 bases, leaving 14 bases between them. Germline CDR1 is SQVTM and CDR2 is ANQGSEA. The CDR3 sequence is 13 residues long.

This clonotype has just a few counts. The chain carries TRBV6-5 and TRBJ2-2; D may be TRBD1 (6 bases). V was shortened by 6 bases and J by 3 bases, with 11 bases between the two germline ends. From germline, CDR1 is MNHEY and CDR2 SVGAGI. The CDR3 contains 14 residues. The CDR3 sequence is CASSRDTYTGELFF. CDR3 sequence (DNA): TGTGCCAGCAGCCGGGACACCTACACCGGGGAGCTGTTTTTT.

By share, this clonotype counts as medium-sized. This chain connects TRBV5-1 to TRBJ2-1, with a tentative D call TRBD1 (6 bases). Germline V gene data show CDR1 as SGHRS and CDR2 as YFSETQ. V was clipped by 0 bases and J by 1 base, with 11 bases between them. CDR3 length: 16 residues. CDR3 sequence reads: CASSLVGTGSYNEQFF. As DNA, the CDR3 is TGCGCCAGCAGCTTGGTTGGAACAGGGTCCTACAATGAGCAGTTCTTC.

This clonotype was detected many times. This rearrangement joins TRBV28 to TRBJ2-7; 9 bases are shared with TRBD2. The germline V gene has CDR1 MDHEN and CDR2 SYDVKM. The CDR3 loop spans 16 amino acids. Trimming at V came to 4 bases and at J to 2 bases, leaving 9 bases not matched to a gene. The CDR3 sequence is CASSWYSGGTTYEQYF. CDR3 coding DNA: TGTGCCAGCAGTTGGTATAGCGGGGGCACTACCTACGAGCAGTACTTC.

This clonotype was recorded once. A much larger clone differs by one base, so this may be a read error. V gene TRBV5-4 combines with J gene TRBJ2-3; D is undetermined. Germline loops: CDR1 SGHNT, CDR2 YYREEE (reference sequence). The CDR3 is made up of 13 amino acids. V was trimmed by 0 bases and J by 6 bases, leaving 8 bases between them. In nucleotides, the CDR3 is TGTGCCAGCAGCTTGGCGCTGTGGGATACGCAGTATTTT. Its protein is CASSLALWDTQYF. Drawing the rest from reference TRBV5-4 and TRBJ2-3, the complete variable domain is ETGVTQSPTHLIKTRGQQVTLRCSSQSGHNTVSWYQQALGQGPQFIFQYYREEENGRGNFPPRFSGLQFPNYSSELNVNALELDDSALYLCASSLALWDTQYFGPGTRLTVL.

The sample holds many counts of this clonotype. The chain is built from TRBV5-1 and TRBJ1-3; D is unresolved. Deletions cut 0 bases from V and 0 bases from J, with 4 bases between. The CDR3 length is 14 residues. Germline assignment: CDR1 SGHRS and CDR2 YFSETQ. The CDR3 is CASSLGASGNTIYF. CDR3 nucleotides: TGCGCCAGCAGCTTGGGGGCCTCTGGAAACACCATATATTTT.

This clonotype was counted ten times or more. V is TRBV9 and J is TRBJ2-1; 7 bases agree with TRBD2. The CDR3 is 14 amino acids. Germline assignment: CDR1 SGDLS and CDR2 YYNGEE. V dropped 3 bases and J dropped 8; count of bases not matched to a gene: 8. This CDR3 is CASSALASGDEQFF. CDR3 DNA: TGTGCCAGCAGCGCCCTGGCTAGCGGTGATGAGCAGTTCTTC.

There are many counts of this clonotype. The J gene is TRBJ2-6, the V gene TRBV20-1, with D perhaps TRBD1 (7 bases). Germline V CDR1 and CDR2: DFQATT, SNEGSKA (reference sequence). Trimming took 0 bases from V and 2 from J, leaving 11 bases between them. This CDR3 comprises 16 residues. CDR3 DNA: TGCAGTGCTAGAGATCAGGGGGGTACTGGGGCCAACGTCCTGACTTTC. Its translation is CSARDQGGTGANVLTF.